The clone carrying this TCR beta chain was seen a few times. Its target is unknown. This specimen belongs to a study of CD8 T cells in ankylosing spondylitis. In making TCR beta libraries, quantitative 5'-RACE with molecular barcodes was used. One entry per CDR3 protein results from TCRdb running MiXCR on the 5' RACE reads. The sample yields a few hundred thousand distinct CDR3 sequences, over 15% seen once. The CDR3 has 16 amino acids. V dropped 5 bases and J dropped 3 bases, with 19 bases sitting between them. Germline V CDR1 and CDR2: SGHAT, FQDESV (reference sequence). Whole-study results and caveats: Matched synovial fluid from ankylosing spondylitis patients was reported to be enriched for disease-linked clones. For ankylosing spondylitis blood, a TCR beta motif of seven to nine highly homologous variants appeared characteristic. Certain motif variants had earlier appeared in reactive arthritis synovial fluid and blood. As for the disease-linked clones, they showed a CD8+ phenotype and occurred at relatively low frequencies in peripheral blood.

The rearrangement links TRBV11-1 to TRBJ1-1; weak D call: TRBD1 (6 bases). This TCR was recovered from a male donor with ankylosing spondylitis. The sequenced sample consisted of blood, either unsorted or a sorted T cell fraction (not recorded which). The CDR3 spells CASSQAPGRGDTEAFF. CDR3 DNA sequence: TGTGCCAGCAGCCAAGCCCCAGGGAGGGGGGACACTGAAGCTTTCTTT.